This T cell receptor beta chain was sequenced for a study of blood T cell repertoires in COVID-19. Trimming took 8 bases from V and 0 from J, leaving 8 bases between them. The germline V gene encodes CDR1 SEHNR and CDR2 FQNEAQ (reference sequence). CDR3 size: 13 residues. Some clones are missing from TCRdb's copy, which holds only in-frame ones; the method was immunoSEQ multiplex PCR. The data hold over 130,000 clones, with 80% to 85% observed a single time. Sequencing input: peripheral blood. The rearrangement uses TRBV7-9 and TRBJ1-3; D is uncertain. This clonotype was sampled from a woman at least 80 years old with acute or convalescent COVID-19. The CDR3 DNA reads TGTGCCAGCCGAGGAACCTCTGGAAACACCATATATTTT. The encoded protein is CASRGTSGNTIYF.